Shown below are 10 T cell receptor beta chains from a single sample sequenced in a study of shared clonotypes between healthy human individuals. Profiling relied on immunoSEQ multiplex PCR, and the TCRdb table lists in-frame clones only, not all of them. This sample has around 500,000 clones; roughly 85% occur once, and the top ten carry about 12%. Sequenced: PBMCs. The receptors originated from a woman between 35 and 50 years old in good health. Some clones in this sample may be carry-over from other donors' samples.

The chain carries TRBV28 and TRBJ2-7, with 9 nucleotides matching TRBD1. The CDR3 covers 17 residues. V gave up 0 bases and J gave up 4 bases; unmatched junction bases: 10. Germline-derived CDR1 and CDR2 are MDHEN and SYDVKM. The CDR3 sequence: CASSLWGLGTGLYEQYF. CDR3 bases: TGTGCCAGCAGTTTATGGGGGCTCGGGACAGGGCTATACGAGCAGTACTTC.

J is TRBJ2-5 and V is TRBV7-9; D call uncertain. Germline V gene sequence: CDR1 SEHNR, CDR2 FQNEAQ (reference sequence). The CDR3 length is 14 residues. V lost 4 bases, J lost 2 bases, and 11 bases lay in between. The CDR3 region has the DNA TGTGCCAGCAGCTACCTCGGAGATCAAGAGACCCAGTACTTC. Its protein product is CASSYLGDQETQYF. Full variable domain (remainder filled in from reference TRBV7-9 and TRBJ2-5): DTGVSQNPRHKITKRGQNVTFRCDPISEHNRLYWYRQTLGQGPEFLTYFQNEAQLEKSRLLSDRFSAERPKGSFSTLEIQRTEQGDSAMYLCASSYLGDQETQYFGPGTRLLVL.

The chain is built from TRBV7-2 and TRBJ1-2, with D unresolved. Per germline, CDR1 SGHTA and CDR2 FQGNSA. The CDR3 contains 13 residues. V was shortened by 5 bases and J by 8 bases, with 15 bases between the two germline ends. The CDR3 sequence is CASSGDKGTGYTF. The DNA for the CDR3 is TGTGCCAGCAGCGGCGACAAGGGCACGGGCTACACCTTC.

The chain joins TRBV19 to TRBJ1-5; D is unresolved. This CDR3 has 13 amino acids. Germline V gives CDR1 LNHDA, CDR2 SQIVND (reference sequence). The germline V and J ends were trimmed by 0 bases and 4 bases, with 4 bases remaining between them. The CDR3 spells CASSIDPNQPQHF. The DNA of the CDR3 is TGTGCCAGTAGTATAGATCCGAATCAGCCCCAGCATTTT.

The CDR3 sequence is CASSPGHGADTQYF. CDR3 nucleotide sequence: TGTGCCAGCTCACCAGGGCACGGGGCAGATACGCAGTATTTT. This chain connects TRBV18 to TRBJ2-3; TRBD2 might be the D (5 bases). Germline-derived CDR1 and CDR2 are KGHSH and LQKENI. There are 14 residues in the CDR3. V gave up 2 bases and J gave up 4 bases, with 10 bases separating them. The full variable domain, its missing parts supplied by reference TRBV18 and TRBJ2-3, is NAGVMQNPRHLVRRRGQEARLRCSPMKGHSHVYWYRQLPEEGLKFMVYLQKENIIDESGMPKERFSAEFPKEGPSILRIQQVVRGDSAAYFCASSPGHGADTQYFGPGTRLTVL.

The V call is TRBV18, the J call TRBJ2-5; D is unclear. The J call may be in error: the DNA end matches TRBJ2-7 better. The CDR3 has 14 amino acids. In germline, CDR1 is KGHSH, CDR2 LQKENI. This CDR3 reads CASSPLGSSHEQYF. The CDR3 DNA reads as TGTGCCAGCTCACCACTTGGTTCTTCCCACGAGCAGTACTTC.

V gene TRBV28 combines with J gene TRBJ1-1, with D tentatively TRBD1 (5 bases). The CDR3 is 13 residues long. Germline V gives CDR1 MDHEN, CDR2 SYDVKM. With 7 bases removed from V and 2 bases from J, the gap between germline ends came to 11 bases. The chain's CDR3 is CASIRDLNTEAFF. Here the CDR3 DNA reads TGTGCCAGCATTCGGGACCTAAACACTGAAGCTTTCTTT.

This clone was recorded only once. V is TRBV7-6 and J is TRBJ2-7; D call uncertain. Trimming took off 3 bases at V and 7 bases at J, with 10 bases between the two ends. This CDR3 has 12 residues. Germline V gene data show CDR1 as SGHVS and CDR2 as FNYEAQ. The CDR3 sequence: CASSLTLGEQYF. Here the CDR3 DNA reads TGTGCCAGCAGCTTGACCCTCGGGGAGCAGTACTTC.

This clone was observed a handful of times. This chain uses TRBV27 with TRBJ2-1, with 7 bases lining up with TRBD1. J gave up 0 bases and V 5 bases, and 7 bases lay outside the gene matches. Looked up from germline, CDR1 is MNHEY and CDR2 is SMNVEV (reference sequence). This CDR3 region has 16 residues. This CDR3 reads CASSIDRASSYNEQFF. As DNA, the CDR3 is TGTGCCAGCAGTATCGACAGGGCGAGCTCCTACAATGAGCAGTTCTTC.

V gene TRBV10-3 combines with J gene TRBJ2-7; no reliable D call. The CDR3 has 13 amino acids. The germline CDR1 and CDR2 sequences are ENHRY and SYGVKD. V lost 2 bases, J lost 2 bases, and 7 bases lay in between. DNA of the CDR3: TGTGCCATCAGTGAGGGTAGTGCCTACGAGCAGTACTTC. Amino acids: CAISEGSAYEQYF.